This TCR beta chain was found in a study of T cell repertoires in cytomegalovirus infection. Study-wide background: Indicated by public TCR beta signatures were CMV infection and matching HLA type. Study-wide points: Public TCR beta family frequency separated CMV-and-HLA carriers, including in an independent cohort. Predominance within the ex vivo response was attributable to HLA-C-restricted CMV-specific TCR beta clonotypes.

J lost 1 base, V lost 3 bases, and 7 bases had no gene match. The CDR3 is 16 residues long. The V gene's germline CDR1 is SGHAT and CDR2 FQNNGV. From the reads, TCRdb called clonotypes with MiXCR, one entry per CDR3 protein. The sample lists approximately 750,000 distinct CDR3 sequences, roughly 36% occurring once. A note on this clonotype: What it recognizes is unknown.

Sample: PBMCs. This receptor was identified in a human donor in good health (CMV status not recorded). Some clones in this sample may be carry-over from other donors' samples. V and J are TRBV11-2 and TRBJ2-7; 9 bases fit TRBD2. CDR3 sequence reads: CASSFPLAGMSYEQYF. CDR3 DNA: TGTGCCAGCAGCTTCCCCCTAGCGGGAATGTCCTACGAGCAGTACTTC. Full variable domain (outside the CDR3, taken from reference TRBV11-2 and TRBJ2-7): EAGVAQSPRYKIIEKRQSVAFWCNPISGHATLYWYQQILGQGPKLLIQFQNNGVVDDSQLPKDRFSAERLKGVDSTLKIQPAKLEDSAVYLCASSFPLAGMSYEQYFGPGTRLTVT.